This TCR beta chain was observed in a study of blood T cell repertoires in COVID-19. Clones were sequenced by immunoSEQ multiplex PCR, and TCRdb holds only the in-frame ones, with some missing. The data contain about 400,000 clones, 70% to 90% of them singletons. Trimming shortened V by 7 bases and J by 5 bases, and 12 bases separated the two germline ends. CDR1 and CDR2 from the germline V gene are LNHDA and SQIVND (reference sequence). The CDR3 extends over 12 amino acids. The cohort comprised adults aged about 18 to 100 years residing in under 30 US areas. The study assigned cohorts using participant-reported clinical history.

The specimen was PBMCs or T cells enriched from blood (not recorded which). The chain carries TRBV19 and TRBJ2-7, with D hard to call. The origin of this receptor is a woman between 18 and 29 years old with acute COVID-19. For the CDR3, the DNA is TGTGCCAGTACCACCCCGGGTCACGAGCAGTACTTC. This encodes CASTTPGHEQYF.